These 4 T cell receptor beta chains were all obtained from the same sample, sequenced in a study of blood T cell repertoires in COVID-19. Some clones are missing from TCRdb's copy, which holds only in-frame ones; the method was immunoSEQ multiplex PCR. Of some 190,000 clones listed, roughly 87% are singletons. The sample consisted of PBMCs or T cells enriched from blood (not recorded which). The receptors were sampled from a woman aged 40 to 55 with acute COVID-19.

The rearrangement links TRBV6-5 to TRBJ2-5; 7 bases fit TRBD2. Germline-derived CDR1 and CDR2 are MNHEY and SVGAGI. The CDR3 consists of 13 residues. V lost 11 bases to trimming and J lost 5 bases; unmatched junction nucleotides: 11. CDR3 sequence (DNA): TGTGCCGTCGAGATAGCGGGTCAGGAGACCCAGTACTTC. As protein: CAVEIAGQETQYF.

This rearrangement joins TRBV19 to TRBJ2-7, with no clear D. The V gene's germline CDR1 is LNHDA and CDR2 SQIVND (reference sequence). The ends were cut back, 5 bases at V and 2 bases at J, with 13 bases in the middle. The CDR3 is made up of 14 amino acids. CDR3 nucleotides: TGTGCCAGTAGTTCCGGGTCCGGCCCCTACGAGCAGTACTTC. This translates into CASSSGSGPYEQYF.

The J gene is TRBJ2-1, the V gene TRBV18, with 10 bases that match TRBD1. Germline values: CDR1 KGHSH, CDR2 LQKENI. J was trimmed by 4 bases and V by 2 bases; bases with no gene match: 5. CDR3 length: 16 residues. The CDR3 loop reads CASSPGTGVGYNEQFF. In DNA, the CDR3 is TGTGCCAGCTCACCAGGGACAGGGGTCGGGTACAATGAGCAGTTCTTC.

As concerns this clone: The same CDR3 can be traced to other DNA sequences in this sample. CDR3 DNA: TGCGCCAGCAGCCCCGGACTAGCGGGAAATGAGCAGTTCTTC. This gives the protein CASSPGLAGNEQFF. This sequence joins TRBV5-1 and TRBJ2-1; 12 bases are a match to TRBD2. Germline V CDR1 and CDR2: SGHRS, YFSETQ. This CDR3 is built from 14 residues. V lost 4 bases and J lost 7; bases outside the gene matches: 3. The entire variable domain, with the rest obtained from reference TRBV5-1 and TRBJ2-1, is as follows: KAGVTQTPRYLIKTRGQQVTLSCSPISGHRSVSWYQQTPGQGLQFLFEYFSETQRNKGNFPGRFSGRQFSNSRSEMNVSTLELGDSALYLCASSPGLAGNEQFFGPGTRLTVL.